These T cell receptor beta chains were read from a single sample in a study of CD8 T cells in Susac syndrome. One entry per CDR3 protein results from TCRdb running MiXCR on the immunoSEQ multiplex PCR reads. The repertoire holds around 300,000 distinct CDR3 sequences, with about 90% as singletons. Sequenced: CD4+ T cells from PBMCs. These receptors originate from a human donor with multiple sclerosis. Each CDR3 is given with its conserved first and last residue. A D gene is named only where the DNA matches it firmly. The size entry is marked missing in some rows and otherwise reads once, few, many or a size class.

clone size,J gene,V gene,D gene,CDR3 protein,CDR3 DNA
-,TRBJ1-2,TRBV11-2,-,CASSSRNVLGYTF,TGTGCCAGCAGCTCTAGGAACGTTCTTGGCTACACCTTC
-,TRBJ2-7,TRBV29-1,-,CSVADRPYEQYF,TGCAGCGTGGCAGACAGGCCCTACGAGCAGTACTTC
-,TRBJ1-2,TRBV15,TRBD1,CATSRDFVRGTGNGYTF,TGTGCCACCAGCAGAGATTTTGTTCGCGGGACAGGGAATGGCTACACCTTC
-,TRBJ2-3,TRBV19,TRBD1,CASNRGPTDTQYF,TGTGCCAGTAACAGGGGACCCACAGATACGCAGTATTTT
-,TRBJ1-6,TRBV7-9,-,CASSSRSRGASPLHF,TGTGCCAGCAGCTCCCGGTCCAGGGGAGCGTCACCCCTCCACTTT
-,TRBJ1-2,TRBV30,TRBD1,CAWSGTGGYTF,TGTGCCTGGAGCGGGACAGGAGGCTACACCTTC
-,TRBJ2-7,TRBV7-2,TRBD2,CASSNSGAPYEQYF,TGTGCCAGCAGTAATAGCGGGGCCCCCTACGAGCAGTACTTC
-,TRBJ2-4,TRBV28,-,CASSLSFSTTLKNIQYF,TGTGCCAGCAGTTTATCTTTCTCGACCACCCTCAAAAACATTCAGTACTTC
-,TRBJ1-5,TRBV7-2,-,CASSLNGGENQPQHF,TGTGCCAGCAGCTTAAACGGGGGCGAAAATCAGCCCCAGCATTTT
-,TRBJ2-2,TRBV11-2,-,CASSLVELRQAPGELFF,TGTGCCAGCAGCTTAGTAGAACTGCGGCAGGCCCCCGGGGAGCTGTTTTTT
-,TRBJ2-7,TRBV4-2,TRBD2,CASSQVGTSGIYEQYF,TGTGCCAGCAGCCAAGTTGGGACTAGCGGGATTTACGAGCAGTACTTC
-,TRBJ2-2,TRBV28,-,CASSFRRNTGELFF,TGTGCCAGCAGTTTTCGGCGGAACACCGGGGAGCTGTTTTTT
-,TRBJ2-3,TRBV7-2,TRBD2,CASSTRTSGGRTDTQYF,TGTGCCAGCAGCACCCGGACTAGCGGGGGTCGCACAGATACGCAGTATTTT
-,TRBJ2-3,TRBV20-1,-,CSASGQGIPFSQYF,TGCAGTGCTAGTGGGCAGGGTATTCCCTTTTCGCAGTATTTT
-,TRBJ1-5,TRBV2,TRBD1,CASSEVRTGGIKPQHF,TGTGCCAGCAGTGAAGTTCGGACAGGGGGCATCAAGCCCCAGCATTTT
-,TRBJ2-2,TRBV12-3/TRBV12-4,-,CASSIDSYTGELFF,TGTGCCAGCAGCATAGACAGTTACACCGGGGAGCTGTTTTTT
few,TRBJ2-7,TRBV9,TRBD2,CASSVGGTSGHYYEQYF,TGTGCCAGCAGCGTAGGAGGGACTAGCGGGCACTACTACGAGCAGTACTTC
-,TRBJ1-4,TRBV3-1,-,CASSRPATNEKLFF,TGTGCCAGCAGCCGACCGGCGACGAATGAAAAACTGTTTTTT
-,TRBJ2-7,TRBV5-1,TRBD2,CASSPLAGGDEQYF,TGCGCCAGCAGCCCACTAGCGGGAGGCGACGAGCAGTACTTC
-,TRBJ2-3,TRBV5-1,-,CASSLDPIRTDTQYF,TGCGCCAGCAGCTTGGATCCCATCCGAACAGATACGCAGTATTTT
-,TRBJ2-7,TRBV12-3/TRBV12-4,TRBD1,CASSRRTGGISYEQYF,TGTGCCAGCAGTCGGAGGACAGGGGGCATTTCCTACGAGCAGTACTTC
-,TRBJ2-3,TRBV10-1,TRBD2,CASSEGLAGIDTQYF,TGCGCCAGCAGTGAGGGACTAGCGGGAATAGATACGCAGTATTTT
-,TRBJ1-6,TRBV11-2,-,CASSLWGGSALDSPLHF,TGTGCCAGCAGCCTCTGGGGTGGGTCGGCGTTGGACTCACCCCTCCACTTT
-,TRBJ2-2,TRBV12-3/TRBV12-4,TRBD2,CASSRSGSGTGELFF,TGTGCCAGCAGCAGAAGCGGGAGCGGGACCGGGGAGCTGTTTTTT
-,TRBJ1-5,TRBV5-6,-,CASSHWVTSNQPQHF,TGTGCCAGCAGCCACTGGGTTACAAGCAATCAGCCCCAGCATTTT
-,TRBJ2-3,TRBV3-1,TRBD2,CASSQVLSSGGRNTQYF,TGTGCCAGCAGCCAAGTTCTCTCTAGCGGGGGCAGAAATACGCAGTATTTT
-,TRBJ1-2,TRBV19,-,CASSIDRGRPYGYTF,TGTGCCAGTAGTATAGATAGGGGACGGCCCTATGGCTACACCTTC
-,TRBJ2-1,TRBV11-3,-,CASSRGPSYNEQFF,TGTGCCAGCTCACGGGGGCCCTCCTACAATGAGCAGTTCTTC
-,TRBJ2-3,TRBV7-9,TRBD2,CASSKAPWTSGTDTQYF,TGTGCCAGCAGCAAAGCCCCTTGGACTAGCGGCACAGATACGCAGTATTTT
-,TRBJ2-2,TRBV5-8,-,CASSLYLGISRELFF,TGTGCCAGCAGCTTGTACCTGGGGATTTCTCGGGAGCTGTTTTTT
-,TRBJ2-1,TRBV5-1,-,CASSLNRREQFF,TGCGCCAGCAGCTTGAATCGTCGGGAGCAGTTCTTC
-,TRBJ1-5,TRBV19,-,CASTYRGDGNQPQHF,TGTGCCAGTACCTATAGGGGGGACGGCAATCAGCCCCAGCATTTT
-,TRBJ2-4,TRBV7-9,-,CASSLLRDRRIQYF,TGTGCCAGCAGCTTACTCCGGGACCGTCGCATTCAGTACTTC